The T cell receptor beta chain under discussion was sequenced for a study of cytomegalovirus exposure and HLA in healthy donors. Study-level findings and limits: A highly shared variant cluster was judged a likely technical artifact. Researchers reported from a later analysis that most CMV-associated TCR beta chains appeared HLA-restricted.

A multiplex PCR was run with 60 Vbeta primers and 13 Jbeta primers. Measured with immunoSEQ multiplex PCR; TCRdb has only the in-frame clones, and not every one. This table has about 190,000 clones, around three quarters appearing once. Comment on this clone: Its specificity is not known.

Germline CDR1 SQVTM, CDR2 ANQGSEA. The length of the CDR3 is 15 residues. V shed 4 bases and J 4 bases; nucleotides not matched to a gene: 8. The sample comprised PBMCs. This TCR was recovered from a woman aged 18-29 years in good health and CMV-seronegative. The chain uses TRBV29-1 and TRBJ2-1, with 9 bases fitting TRBD2. Written as DNA, the CDR3 is TGCAGCGTTGGACAAGGGACTAGCAGATACAATGAGCAGTTCTTC. It encodes CSVGQGTSRYNEQFF.